Listed below are T cell receptor beta chains from one sample, sequenced in a study of shared clonotypes between healthy human individuals. The table came from immunoSEQ multiplex PCR; TCRdb's copy has only in-frame clones and leaves some out. Here the sample spans under 1,100,000 clones, 75% to 80% being singletons. The sample taken for sequencing was memory CD4+ T cells from PBMCs. The source of these receptors is a man aged 18 to 30 in good health. Some clones in this sample may be carry-over from other donors' samples. The CDR3 runs from the conserved cysteine through the conserved F or W. A D gene is named only where the DNA matches it firmly. The size of a clone is reported for some rows only, either as once, few or many, or as a class for expanded clones.

15	once	TRBV6-6	TRBD1	TRBJ1-5	CASSTTGDRLKPQHF	TGTGCCAGCAGCACCACAGGGGACCGCCTGAAGCCCCAGCATTTT
12	.	TRBV28	.	TRBJ1-1	CASSLSRGRAFF	TGTGCCAGCAGTTTATCCCGGGGGCGAGCTTTCTTT
13	.	TRBV19	.	TRBJ2-5	CASSSSIQETQYF	TGTGCCAGTAGTTCCTCGATACAAGAGACCCAGTACTTC
19	few	TRBV9	TRBD1	TRBJ2-3	CASSPRGIRTGVGTDTQYF	TGTGCCAGCAGCCCCAGAGGAATTCGCACAGGGGTTGGGACAGATACGCAGTATTTT
13	.	TRBV2	.	TRBJ1-5	CASSDYLDQPQHF	TGTGCCAGCAGTGACTACCTTGATCAGCCCCAGCATTTT
16	.	TRBV19	.	TRBJ1-1	CASSIVGGAMNTEAFF	TGTGCCAGTAGTATAGTAGGGGGGGCGATGAACACTGAAGCTTTCTTT
15	.	TRBV19	.	TRBJ2-6	CASSPPASGANVLTF	TGTGCCAGTAGTCCCCCAGCCTCTGGGGCCAACGTCCTGACTTTC
16	.	TRBV7-2	.	TRBJ2-7	CASSLVGGGSSYEQYF	TGTGCCAGCAGCTTAGTAGGCGGGGGCAGCTCCTACGAGCAGTACTTC
15	.	TRBV5-4	TRBD1	TRBJ1-5	CASSAGTGSNQPQHF	TGTGCCAGCAGCGCAGGGACAGGGTCCAATCAGCCCCAGCATTTT
16	.	TRBV5-1	.	TRBJ2-7	CATKTATGVNSYEQYF	TGCGCCACCAAGACGGCCACCGGGGTCAACTCCTACGAGCAGTACTTC
16	.	TRBV18	.	TRBJ2-2	CASSQNPVPNTGELFF	TGTGCCAGCTCACAGAATCCAGTCCCGAACACCGGGGAGCTGTTTTTT
18	many	TRBV5-8	TRBD2	TRBJ2-2	CASSLRLAGTLGTGELFF	TGTGCCAGCAGCTTGCGACTAGCGGGGACCTTGGGCACCGGGGAGCTGTTTTTT
15	.	TRBV11-2	TRBD2	TRBJ2-7	CASSPRASGWYEQYF	TGTGCCAGCAGCCCCCGGGCTAGCGGGTGGTACGAGCAGTACTTC
14	.	TRBV2	.	TRBJ2-1	CASSEFRQRNEQFF	TGTGCCAGCAGTGAATTCAGGCAGCGCAATGAGCAGTTCTTC
15	.	TRBV5-4	TRBD1	TRBJ1-2	CASSLGTGGSYGYTF	TGTGCCAGCAGCTTAGGGACAGGGGGAAGCTATGGCTACACCTTC
17	.	TRBV7-2	TRBD2	TRBJ2-3	CASSLPPGTSITDTQYF	TGTGCCAGCAGCTTACCCCCCGGGACTAGCATCACAGATACGCAGTATTTT
15	.	TRBV19	.	TRBJ1-2	CASSPSSVGVYGYTF	TGTGCCAGTAGTCCCTCTTCGGTCGGCGTTTATGGCTACACCTTC
16	.	TRBV5-4	TRBD2	TRBJ2-3	CASSLRTSALADTQYF	TGTGCCAGCAGCTTGCGGACTAGCGCCCTGGCAGATACGCAGTATTTT
15	.	TRBV11-3	TRBD1	TRBJ2-1	CASSRQGVPYNEQFF	TGTGCCAGCAGCCGACAGGGAGTTCCCTACAATGAGCAGTTCTTC
11	.	TRBV19	.	TRBJ1-1	CASRGGAEAFF	TGTGCCAGTCGCGGGGGGGCTGAAGCTTTCTTT
14	.	TRBV30	.	TRBJ2-7	CAWVPRERPYEQYF	TGTGCCTGGGTGCCTCGGGAGAGGCCCTACGAGCAGTACTTC
12	.	TRBV30	.	TRBJ1-2	CAWSAGNYGYTF	TGTGCCTGGAGCGCAGGGAACTATGGCTACACCTTC
14	.	TRBV19	.	TRBJ1-1	CASSIIGTFGEAFF	TGTGCCAGTAGTATCATTGGGACATTCGGTGAAGCTTTCTTT
17	.	TRBV4-1	TRBD1	TRBJ1-5	CASSQDSGTESNQPQHF	TGCGCCAGCAGCCAAGATTCAGGGACAGAAAGCAATCAGCCCCAGCATTTT
14	.	TRBV19	.	TRBJ1-1	CASKIPGLNTEAFF	TGTGCCAGTAAAATTCCGGGTTTGAACACTGAAGCTTTCTTT
15	.	TRBV5-1	.	TRBJ2-1	CASSFGAGVGYEQFF	TGCGCCAGCAGCTTTGGCGCAGGGGTTGGCTATGAGCAGTTCTTC
15	few	TRBV5-6	TRBD1	TRBJ2-1	CASSWGQGLYNEQFF	TGTGCCAGCAGCTGGGGACAGGGCCTCTACAATGAGCAGTTCTTC
14	.	TRBV14	.	TRBJ1-1	CASSQESAYTEAFF	TGTGCCAGCAGCCAAGAATCCGCATACACTGAAGCTTTCTTT
17	.	TRBV5-4	TRBD2	TRBJ2-2	CASREVGGGSYAGELFF	TGTGCCAGCAGGGAAGTTGGGGGAGGGAGTTACGCCGGGGAGCTGTTTTTT